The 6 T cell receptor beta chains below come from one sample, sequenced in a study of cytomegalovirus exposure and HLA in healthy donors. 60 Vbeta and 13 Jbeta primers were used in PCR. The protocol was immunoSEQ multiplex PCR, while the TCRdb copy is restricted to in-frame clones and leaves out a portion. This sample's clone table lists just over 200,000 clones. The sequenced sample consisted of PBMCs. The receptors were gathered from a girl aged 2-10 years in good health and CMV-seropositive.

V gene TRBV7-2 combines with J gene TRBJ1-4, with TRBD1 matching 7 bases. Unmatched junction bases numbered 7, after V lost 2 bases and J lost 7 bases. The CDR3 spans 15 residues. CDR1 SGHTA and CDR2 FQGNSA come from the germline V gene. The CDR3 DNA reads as TGTGCCAGCAGCTTAAGGGGGGACAGACCTGAAAAACTGTTTTTT. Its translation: CASSLRGDRPEKLFF.

DNA of the CDR3: TGTGCCAGCAGCTCTAGCGGGACAAGCACAGATACGCAGTATTTT. Its translation: CASSSSGTSTDTQYF. The chain has TRBV7-2 and TRBJ2-3, with 9 bases that match TRBD2. V lost 4 bases to trimming and J lost 0 bases; unmatched junction nucleotides: 2. The germline V gene has CDR1 SGHTA and CDR2 FQGNSA. The CDR3 contains 15 residues.

CDR3 loop: CASSSWGGLPYEQYF. Here the CDR3 DNA reads TGTGCCAGCAGTAGTTGGGGGGGGCTCCCCTACGAGCAGTACTTC. The chain recombines TRBV27 with TRBJ2-7, with D tentatively TRBD2 (7 bases). V was cut by 5 bases and J by 2 bases, with 16 bases left in between. The CDR3 length is 15 residues. CDR1 is MNHEY and CDR2 is SMNVEV in the germline V gene (reference sequence).

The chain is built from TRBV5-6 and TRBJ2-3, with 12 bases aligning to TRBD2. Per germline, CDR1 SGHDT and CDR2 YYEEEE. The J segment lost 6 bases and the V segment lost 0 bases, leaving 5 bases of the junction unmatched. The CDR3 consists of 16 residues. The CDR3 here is CASSLASGRAGDTQYF. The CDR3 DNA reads TGTGCCAGCAGCTTGGCTAGCGGGAGGGCCGGGGATACGCAGTATTTT. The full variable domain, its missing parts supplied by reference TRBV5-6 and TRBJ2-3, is DAGVTQSPTHLIKTRGQQVTLRCSPKSGHDTVSWYQQALGQGPQFIFQYYEEEERQRGNFPDRFSGHQFPNYSSELNVNALLLGDSALYLCASSLASGRAGDTQYFGPGTRLTVL.

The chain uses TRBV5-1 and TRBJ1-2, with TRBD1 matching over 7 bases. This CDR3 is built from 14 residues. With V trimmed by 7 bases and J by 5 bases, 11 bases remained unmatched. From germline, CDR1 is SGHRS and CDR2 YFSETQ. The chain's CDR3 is CASRVEGALYGYTF. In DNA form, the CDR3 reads TGCGCCAGCCGAGTGGAGGGGGCTCTATATGGCTACACCTTC.

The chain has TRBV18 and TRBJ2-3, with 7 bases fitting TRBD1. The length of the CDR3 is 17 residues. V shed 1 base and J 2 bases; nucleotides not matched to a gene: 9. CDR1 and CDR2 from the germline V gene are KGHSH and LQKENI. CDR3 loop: CASSPLTRDSYTDTQYF. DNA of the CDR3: TGTGCCAGCTCACCACTTACCCGGGACAGCTACACAGATACGCAGTATTTT.